This T cell receptor (beta chain) was sequenced for a study of T cell repertoires in cytomegalovirus infection. Concerning this clonotype itself: Antigen: not known.

This CDR3 is 12 amino acids long. Trimming left V 7 bases short and J 7 bases short, with 14 bases between. Germline CDR1 and CDR2: MDHEN and SYDVKM. TCRdb reprocessed the reads with MiXCR, giving one entry per CDR3 protein. Among around 190,000 distinct CDR3 sequences listed, over 13% were seen once. Study-wide points: Public TCR beta family frequency separated CMV-and-HLA carriers, including in an independent cohort.

The sequenced sample was PBMCs. The V gene is TRBV28, the J gene TRBJ2-7; possible D gene TRBD1, 6 bases. This TCR was recovered from a human donor in good health (CMV status not recorded). Some clones in this sample may be carry-over from other donors' samples. This chain's CDR3 is CASKTTGLEQYF. CDR3 in DNA: TGTGCCAGCAAAACAACAGGGTTGGAGCAGTACTTC. The full variable domain, completed using reference TRBV28 and TRBJ2-7, is DVKVTQSSRYLVKRTGEKVFLECVQDMDHENMFWYRQDPGLGLRLIYFSYDVKMKEKGDIPEGYSVSREKKERFSLILESASTNQTSMYLCASKTTGLEQYFGPGTRLTVT.